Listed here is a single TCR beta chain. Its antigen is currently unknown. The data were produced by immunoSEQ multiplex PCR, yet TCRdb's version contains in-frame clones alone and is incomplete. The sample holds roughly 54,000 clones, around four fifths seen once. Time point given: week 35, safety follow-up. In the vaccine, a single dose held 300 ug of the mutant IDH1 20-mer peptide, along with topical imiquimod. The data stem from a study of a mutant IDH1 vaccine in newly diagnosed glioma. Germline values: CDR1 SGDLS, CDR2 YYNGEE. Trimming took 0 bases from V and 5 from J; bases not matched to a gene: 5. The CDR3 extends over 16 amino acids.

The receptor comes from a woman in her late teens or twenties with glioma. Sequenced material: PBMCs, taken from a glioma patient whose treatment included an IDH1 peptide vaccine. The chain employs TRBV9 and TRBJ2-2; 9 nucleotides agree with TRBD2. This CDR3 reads CASSVAAGGPTGELFF. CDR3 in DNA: TGTGCCAGCAGCGTAGCGGCGGGGGGGCCAACCGGGGAGCTGTTTTTT.